This T cell receptor beta chain appears in the sequencing data of a study of blood T cell repertoires in COVID-19. TCRdb keeps only in-frame clones here, not all; method: immunoSEQ multiplex PCR. The sample lists approximately 170,000 clones, approximately 82% occurring once. Germline trimming cut 3 bases from V and 3 bases from J; bases unmatched to any gene: 7. Germline lookup yields CDR1 WSHSY and CDR2 SAAADI. There are 17 residues in the CDR3. The chain is built from TRBV10-2 and TRBJ2-2; 10 bases match TRBD2. This sequence originates from a man in his 70s who had recovered from COVID-19. Sequencing input: peripheral blood. CDR3 in amino acids: CASSDPAGGPYTGELFF. The CDR3, as DNA: TGCGCCAGCAGTGATCCAGCGGGAGGGCCGTACACCGGGGAGCTGTTTTTT.